This T cell receptor beta chain was sequenced in a study of CD8 T cells in ankylosing spondylitis. Study conclusions and caveats: With a CD8+ phenotype, disease-linked clones were relatively rare in peripheral blood. Disease-linked clones were reportedly significantly enriched in matched ankylosing spondylitis synovial fluid.

One entry per CDR3 protein results from TCRdb running MiXCR on the 5' RACE reads. The table includes 300,000 to 400,000 distinct CDR3 sequences, more than 9% detected once. This clonotype came up many times. The antigen is undetermined. V lost 10 bases to trimming and J lost 0 bases, with 7 bases between them. The CDR3 sequence is 13 residues long. The germline V gene has CDR1 ENHRY and CDR2 SYGVKD. Sequences were obtained from blood, either unsorted or a sorted T cell fraction (not recorded which). V and J are TRBV10-3 and TRBJ2-6; D remains ambiguous. This TCR derives from a female donor with ankylosing spondylitis or in good health (not recorded which). The CDR3 region is CATSVSGANVLTF. The DNA for the CDR3 is TGTGCCACCAGCGTCTCTGGGGCCAACGTCCTGACTTTC.